Each of the 5 T cell receptor beta chains below was sequenced from the same sample in a study of blood T cell repertoires in COVID-19. The table came from immunoSEQ multiplex PCR; TCRdb's copy has only in-frame clones and leaves some out. The table shows 150,000 to 200,000 clones, with 70% to 90% occurring only once. Sequencing input: peripheral blood. These TCRs come from a man between 60 and 75 years old with acute or convalescent COVID-19.

The chain uses TRBV6-5 and TRBJ1-2, with TRBD1 identical over 10 bases. CDR3 size: 13 residues. The V segment lost 5 bases and the J segment 4 bases; nucleotides outside the gene matches: 1. From germline, CDR1 is MNHEY and CDR2 SVGAGI. The CDR3 DNA reads as TGTGCCAGCAGTAGGGACAGGGGCTATGGCTACACCTTC. Residues: CASSRDRGYGYTF.

The chain is built from TRBV5-6 and TRBJ2-5; 11 positions agree with TRBD1. CDR3 length: 15 amino acids. The ends lost 4 bases at V and 4 bases at J; junction bases unmatched: 6. Germline V gene lookup returns CDR1 SGHDT and CDR2 YYEEEE. In DNA form, the CDR3 reads TGTGCCAGCAGCACGACCGGGACAGGGGGAGAGACCCAGTACTTC. It is translated as CASSTTGTGGETQYF.

The genes are TRBV3-1 (or the pseudogene TRBV3-2) and TRBJ1-4; D is perhaps TRBD1 (6 bases). CDR3 size: 13 residues. Trimming removed 0 bases from V and 10 bases from J, with 9 bases in between. The germline gives CDR1 LGHDT, CDR2 YNNKEL (reference sequence). The CDR3 loop is CASSQERGGKLFF. As DNA, the CDR3 is TGTGCCAGCAGCCAAGAGAGAGGGGGAAAACTGTTTTTT.

The chain combines TRBV29-1 with TRBJ2-7; D perhaps matches TRBD1 (5 bases). The V and J ends lost 2 bases and 0 bases respectively, with 17 bases between them. Germline V gene lookup returns CDR1 SQVTM and CDR2 ANQGSEA. There are 16 residues in the CDR3. CDR3 protein: CSVERITAGNSYEQYF. CDR3 DNA: TGCAGCGTTGAACGTATAACCGCAGGGAACTCCTACGAGCAGTACTTC.

This chain links TRBV7-9 with TRBJ2-3, with D hard to call. The CDR3 covers 14 residues. Germline V lookup: CDR1 SEHNR, CDR2 FQNEAQ (reference sequence). V was cut by 1 base and J by 0 bases, with 5 bases left in between. In DNA, the CDR3 is TGTGCCAGCAGCTTAGGAGTGAGCACAGATACGCAGTATTTT. Residues: CASSLGVSTDTQYF.